The 26 T cell receptor beta chains below all came from one sample that was sequenced in a study of OX40 agonist ivuxolimab in advanced cancers. Repertoires were generated with immunoSEQ multiplex PCR, while TCRdb's copy carries only in-frame clones and drops some. The repertoire has around 19,000 clones, over 75% of them found once; the top ten carry 62%. Sequencing was performed on CD4+ or CD8+ T cells sorted from blood, taken in a trial of the OX40 agonist ivuxolimab. The receptors were sampled from an adult with an advanced solid tumor such as melanoma, head and neck, liver or kidney cancer.

The rearrangement joins TRBV27 to TRBJ1-1; TRBD1 aligns across 9 bases. The germline V gene has CDR1 MNHEY and CDR2 SMNVEV (reference sequence). Trimming cost V 7 bases and J 2 bases; bases outside gene matches: 5. The CDR3 consists of 14 residues. The CDR3 region has the DNA TGTGCCAGCACACAGGGACAGGGCAACACTGAAGCTTTCTTT. As protein: CASTQGQGNTEAFF.

With respect to this clone: This specimen includes other DNA sequences encoding the same CDR3. This chain uses TRBV27 with TRBJ2-3; D might be TRBD2 (5 bases). Trimming removed 3 bases from V and 6 bases from J, with 10 bases in between. Germline lookup yields CDR1 MNHEY and CDR2 SMNVEV (reference sequence). This CDR3 comprises 13 residues. CDR3 coding DNA: TGTGCCAGCAGTTTCATCGGGGTTGATACGCAGTATTTT. It encodes CASSFIGVDTQYF.

This rearrangement joins TRBV18 to TRBJ2-7, with a tentative D call TRBD2 (6 bases). Germline V CDR1 and CDR2: KGHSH, LQKENI. The CDR3 totals 14 residues. Deletions cut 3 bases from V and 5 bases from J, with 14 bases between. CDR3 bases: TGTGCCAGCTCACCGGCGGGGAGAATCGACGAGCAGTACTTC. Residues: CASSPAGRIDEQYF.

The V and J genes are TRBV27 and TRBJ2-7; D may be TRBD2 (5 bases). V gave up 5 bases and J gave up 4 bases, with 9 bases separating them. The CDR3 spans 12 residues. Germline V lookup: CDR1 MNHEY, CDR2 SMNVEV (reference sequence). This CDR3 reads CASSPAGYEQYF. CDR3 bases: TGTGCCAGCAGTCCGGCGGGTTACGAGCAGTACTTC.

The V gene is TRBV6-6, the J gene TRBJ2-1; D is unresolved. V shed 6 bases and J shed 7 bases, with 10 bases lying between them. Germline V gene lookup returns CDR1 MNHNY and CDR2 SVGAGI (reference sequence). There are 12 residues in the CDR3. The CDR3 nucleotides are TGTGCCAGCAGCCTACCATCTAATGAGCAGTTCTTC. Translated, it gives CASSLPSNEQFF.

The CDR3 sequence: CASSLVSYEQYF. The CDR3, as DNA: TGCGCCAGCAGCTTGGTCTCCTACGAGCAGTACTTC. The chain is built from TRBV5-1 and TRBJ2-7; D unresolved. CDR3 size: 12 residues. Looked up from germline, CDR1 is SGHRS and CDR2 is YFSETQ. The V and J ends lost 0 bases and 0 bases respectively, with 1 base between them.

The chain uses TRBV5-1 and TRBJ2-7; 7 bases map to TRBD1. Per germline, CDR1 SGHRS and CDR2 YFSETQ. Losses at the gene ends were 7 bases for V and 5 bases for J; bases not matched to a gene: 3. The CDR3 contains 11 residues. The CDR3 DNA reads TGCGCCAGCGCTACAGGGGACGAGCAGTACTTC. The encoded protein is CASATGDEQYF.

V is TRBV29-1 and J is TRBJ1-2; perhaps TRBD1 as D (6 bases). There are 11 residues in the CDR3. Germline-derived CDR1 and CDR2 are SQVTM and ANQGSEA. V shed 5 bases and J shed 4 bases, with 8 bases lying between them. The CDR3 DNA reads TGCAGCGTTTTACAGGGCTATGGCTACACCTTC. Its translation: CSVLQGYGYTF. The full variable domain, rest sourced from reference TRBV29-1 and TRBJ1-2, is SAVISQKPSRDICQRGTSLTIQCQVDSQVTMMFWYRQQPGQSLTLIATANQGSEATYESGFVIDKFPISRPNLTFSTLTVSNMSPEDSSIYLCSVLQGYGYTFGSGTRLTVV.

This clone was seen a single time. This chain uses TRBV6-4 with TRBJ2-1; TRBD2 matches at 10 bases. The CDR3 is 15 amino acids. The germline V gene has CDR1 MRHNA and CDR2 SNTAGT. V lost 6 bases and J lost 6; bases outside the gene matches: 8. The CDR3 sequence is CASSELAGILNEQFF. In DNA, the CDR3 is TGTGCCAGCAGCGAACTAGCGGGAATACTCAATGAGCAGTTCTTC.

The table lists this clone with many counts. The rearrangement joins TRBV7-9 to TRBJ2-5, with D perhaps matching TRBD1 (5 bases). The V end lost 1 base, the J end lost 5 bases, and 11 bases lay between the germline ends. CDR3 length equals 14 residues. Germline-derived CDR1 and CDR2 are SEHNR and FQNEAQ (reference sequence). The DNA for the CDR3 is TGTGCCAGCAGCTTAGGCTTCAGGGCTGAGACCCAGTACTTC. Protein product: CASSLGFRAETQYF.

The rearrangement uses TRBV30 and TRBJ2-2, with 12 positions matching TRBD2. Germline V gene sequence: CDR1 GTSNPN, CDR2 SVGIG (reference sequence). This CDR3 contains 16 residues. The V segment lost 4 bases and the J segment 5 bases; nucleotides outside the gene matches: 8. CDR3: CAWIQTSGSYTGELFF. The CDR3 DNA sequence: TGTGCCTGGATTCAGACTAGCGGGAGTTATACCGGGGAGCTGTTTTTT.

The CDR3, as DNA: TGTGCCACCAGCAGAGAAATGACAGGGTTGAACACTGAAGCTTTCTTT. This sequence encodes CATSREMTGLNTEAFF. The rearrangement joins TRBV15 to TRBJ1-1; 7 bases fit TRBD1. The CDR3 length is 16 residues. The germline gives CDR1 LNHNV, CDR2 YYDKDF (reference sequence). V trimming: 0 bases; J trimming: 0 bases; junction bases outside the gene matches: 4.

This clone showed up just once. The V and J genes are TRBV2 and TRBJ1-6, with 7 bases matching TRBD1. The V and J ends lost 7 bases and 10 bases, in that order; junction bases with no gene match: 19. There are 17 residues in the CDR3. The germline V gene encodes CDR1 SNHLY and CDR2 FYNNEI. The CDR3 sequence: CASNTDLDRDVWSPLHF. CDR3 nucleotides: TGTGCCAGCAACACTGACCTCGACAGGGACGTTTGGTCACCCCTCCACTTT.

This clone has more than one count but fewer than ten. The gene calls are TRBV6-1 and TRBJ1-1; D is undetermined. From germline, CDR1 is MNHNS and CDR2 SASEGT. The V end lost 6 bases, the J end lost 0 bases, and 2 bases lay between the germline ends. There are 11 residues in the CDR3. The CDR3 DNA reads TGTGCCAGCAGACTGAACACTGAAGCTTTCTTT. Protein product: CASRLNTEAFF.

V usage is TRBV6-1 and J usage is TRBJ1-4; tentative D call: TRBD1 (6 bases). Germline values: CDR1 MNHNS, CDR2 SASEGT. V was pared by 3 bases and J by 0 bases, with 20 bases between. The CDR3 spans 19 residues. DNA of the CDR3: TGTGCCAGCAGTGAGGACAGTCAAACACACTTTGCAACTAATGAAAAACTGTTTTTT. Translated: CASSEDSQTHFATNEKLFF.

The V call is TRBV19, the J call TRBJ2-7; the D gene is possibly TRBD2 (5 bases). V was shortened by 3 bases and J by 2 bases, with 11 bases between the two germline ends. This CDR3 has 14 amino acids. Germline V gene sequence: CDR1 LNHDA, CDR2 SQIVND (reference sequence). The CDR3 coding sequence is TGTGCCAGTAGTATTGCAGCGGCGCCCTACGAGCAGTACTTC. Protein product: CASSIAAAPYEQYF.

V gene TRBV4-1 combines with J gene TRBJ2-1; 12 bases are shared with TRBD2. In germline, CDR1 is MGHRA, CDR2 YSYEKL. Trimming cost V 5 bases and J 7 bases; bases outside gene matches: 12. The CDR3 is made up of 17 amino acids. CDR3 DNA: TGCGCCAGCAGCTCCGAGACTAGCGGGGGAGGGGGTAATGAGCAGTTCTTC. Amino acid sequence: CASSSETSGGGGNEQFF.

This clone showed up just a few times. The chain links TRBV21-1 to TRBJ1-5. TRBV21-1 is recorded as a pseudogene. CDR3 length equals 18 residues. The CDR3 DNA is TGTGCCAGCAGCAATCCGTCAAACTCCCGGGATAACAATCAGCCCCAGCATTTT. Translated: CASSNPSNSRDNNQPQHF.

J is TRBJ2-4 and V is TRBV7-8; D is unclear. V dropped 2 bases and J dropped 0 bases, with 5 bases sitting between them. CDR1 SGHVS and CDR2 FQNEAQ come from the germline V gene. This CDR3 is built from 14 residues. CDR3 in DNA: TGTGCCAGCAGCTTATCAGCAGCCAAAAACATTCAGTACTTC. This translates into CASSLSAAKNIQYF.

The V gene is TRBV7-9, the J gene TRBJ2-5; possibly TRBD1 for D (6 bases). The DNA end lines up better with TRBJ2-7; the J call may be wrong. Per the germline V gene, CDR1 is SEHNR and CDR2 is FQNEAQ (reference sequence). This CDR3 comprises 12 residues. DNA for the CDR3: TGTGCCAGCAGACAAACAGGGAACGAGCAGTACTTC. It specifies CASRQTGNEQYF.

This chain uses TRBV10-3 with TRBJ1-2, with 9 bases identical to TRBD1. With V trimmed by 4 bases and J by 5 bases, 8 bases remained unmatched. CDR3 length equals 15 residues. Germline assignment: CDR1 ENHRY and CDR2 SYGVKD. The CDR3 loop is CAISGSTGGPYGYTF. As DNA, the CDR3 is TGTGCCATCAGTGGCTCGACAGGGGGGCCTTATGGCTACACCTTC.

This clone was seen once. The chain couples TRBV4-1 to TRBJ2-7, with no clear D. The V end lost 5 bases, the J end lost 2 bases, and 10 bases lay between the germline ends. The CDR3 is 13 amino acids. Germline V gene data show CDR1 as MGHRA and CDR2 as YSYEKL. CDR3 DNA: TGCGCCAGCAGCACGGGCTTAACCTACGAGCAGTACTTC. This encodes CASSTGLTYEQYF.

This sequence joins TRBV15 and TRBJ2-2; TRBD2 matches at 12 bases. Germline CDR1 is LNHNV and CDR2 is YYDKDF (reference sequence). V dropped 5 bases and J dropped 5; count of bases not matched to a gene: 6. CDR3 length equals 16 residues. The CDR3 sequence is CATSPSGGATTGELFF. The CDR3 coding sequence is TGTGCCACCAGCCCTAGCGGGGGGGCCACAACCGGGGAGCTGTTTTTT.

The CDR3 coding sequence is TGTGCCACCAGCAGGGACAGGGGCTACGAGCAGTACTTC. Translating it yields CATSRDRGYEQYF. The chain recombines TRBV15 with TRBJ2-7, with TRBD1 matching over 9 bases. This CDR3 has 13 residues. The ends lost 3 bases at V and 3 bases at J; junction bases unmatched: 0. Germline loops: CDR1 LNHNV, CDR2 YYDKDF (reference sequence).

This sequence joins TRBV9 and TRBJ1-4; D not certain. This CDR3 contains 15 residues. The V and J ends lost 0 bases and 0 bases respectively, with 6 bases between them. Germline CDR1 SGDLS, CDR2 YYNGEE. In DNA form, the CDR3 reads TGTGCCAGCAGCGTAGGAGCCACAACTAATGAAAAACTGTTTTTT. It specifies CASSVGATTNEKLFF.

The chain uses TRBV27 and TRBJ1-1, with D uncertain. Germline values: CDR1 MNHEY, CDR2 SMNVEV (reference sequence). Between the trimmed V and J ends, which lost 2 bases and 0 bases, there was a span of 7 bases. The CDR3 has 14 amino acids. The CDR3 DNA sequence: TGTGCCAGCAGTTTAGGGGTTGTGAACACTGAAGCTTTCTTT. Translation gives CASSLGVVNTEAFF.